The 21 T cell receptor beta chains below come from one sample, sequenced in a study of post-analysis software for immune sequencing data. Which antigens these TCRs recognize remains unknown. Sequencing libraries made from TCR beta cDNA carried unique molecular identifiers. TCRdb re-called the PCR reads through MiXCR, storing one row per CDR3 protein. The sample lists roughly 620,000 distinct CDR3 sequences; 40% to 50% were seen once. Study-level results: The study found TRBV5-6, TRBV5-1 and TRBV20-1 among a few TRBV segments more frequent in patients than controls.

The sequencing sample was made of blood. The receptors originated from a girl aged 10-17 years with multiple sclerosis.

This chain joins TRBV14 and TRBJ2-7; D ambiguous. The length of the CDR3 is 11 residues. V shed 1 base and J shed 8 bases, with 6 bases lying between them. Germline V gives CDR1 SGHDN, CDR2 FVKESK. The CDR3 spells CASSQARKQYF. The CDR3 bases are TGTGCCAGCAGCCAAGCGCGGAAGCAGTACTTC.

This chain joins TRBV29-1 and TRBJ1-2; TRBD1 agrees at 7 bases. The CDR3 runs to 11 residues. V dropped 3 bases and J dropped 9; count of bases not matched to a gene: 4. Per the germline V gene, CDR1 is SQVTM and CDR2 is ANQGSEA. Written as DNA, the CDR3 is TGCAGCGTTGAGACAGGGAGTAGCTACACCTTC. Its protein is CSVETGSSYTF. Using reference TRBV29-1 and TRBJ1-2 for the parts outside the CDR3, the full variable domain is SAVISQKPSRDICQRGTSLTIQCQVDSQVTMMFWYRQQPGQSLTLIATANQGSEATYESGFVIDKFPISRPNLTFSTLTVSNMSPEDSSIYLCSVETGSSYTFGSGTRLTVV.

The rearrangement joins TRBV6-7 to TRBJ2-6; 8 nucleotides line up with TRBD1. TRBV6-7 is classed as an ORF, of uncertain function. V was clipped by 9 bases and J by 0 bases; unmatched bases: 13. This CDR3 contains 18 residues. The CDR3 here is CARKGSGTGRSGANVLTF. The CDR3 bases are TGTGCCAGGAAAGGCTCCGGGACAGGACGCTCTGGGGCCAACGTCCTGACTTTC.

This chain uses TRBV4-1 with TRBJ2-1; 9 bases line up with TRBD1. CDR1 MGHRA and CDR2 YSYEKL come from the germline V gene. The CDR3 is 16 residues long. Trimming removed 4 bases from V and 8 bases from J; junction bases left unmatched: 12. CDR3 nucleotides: TGCGCCAGCAGCCGCACCCTGGGACAGGGCGGCGATGAGCAGTTCTTC. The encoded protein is CASSRTLGQGGDEQFF.

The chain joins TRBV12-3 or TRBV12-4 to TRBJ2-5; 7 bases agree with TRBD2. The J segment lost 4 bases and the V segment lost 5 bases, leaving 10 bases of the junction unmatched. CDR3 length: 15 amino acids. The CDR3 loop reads CASSATGTNIETQYF. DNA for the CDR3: TGTGCCAGCAGTGCAACCGGGACTAATATAGAGACCCAGTACTTC.

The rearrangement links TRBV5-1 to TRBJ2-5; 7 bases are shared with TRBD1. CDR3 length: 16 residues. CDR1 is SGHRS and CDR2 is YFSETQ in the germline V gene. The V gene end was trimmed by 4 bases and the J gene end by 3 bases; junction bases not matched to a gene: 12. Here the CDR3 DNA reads TGCGCCAGCAGCCTATTACCCGGGACAGAAAAAGAGACCCAGTACTTC. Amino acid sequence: CASSLLPGTEKETQYF.

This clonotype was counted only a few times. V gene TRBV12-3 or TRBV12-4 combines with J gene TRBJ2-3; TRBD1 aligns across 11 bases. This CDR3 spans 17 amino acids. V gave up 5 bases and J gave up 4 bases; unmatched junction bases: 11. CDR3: CASSAGQGGMTADTQYF. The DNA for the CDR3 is TGTGCCAGCAGTGCGGGACAGGGGGGAATGACGGCAGATACGCAGTATTTT.

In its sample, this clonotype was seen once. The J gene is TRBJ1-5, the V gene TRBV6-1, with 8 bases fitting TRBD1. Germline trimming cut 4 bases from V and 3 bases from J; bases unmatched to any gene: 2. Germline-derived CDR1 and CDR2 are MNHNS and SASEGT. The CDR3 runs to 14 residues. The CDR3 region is CASSGTGFNQPQHF. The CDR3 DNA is TGTGCCAGCAGTGGGACAGGGTTCAATCAGCCCCAGCATTTT.

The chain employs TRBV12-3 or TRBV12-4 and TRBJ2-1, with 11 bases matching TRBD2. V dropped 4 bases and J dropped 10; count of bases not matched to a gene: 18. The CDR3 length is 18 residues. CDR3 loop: CASSWKGLGTSGHGEQFF. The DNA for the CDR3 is TGTGCCAGCAGTTGGAAGGGATTGGGGACTAGCGGACATGGGGAGCAGTTCTTC.

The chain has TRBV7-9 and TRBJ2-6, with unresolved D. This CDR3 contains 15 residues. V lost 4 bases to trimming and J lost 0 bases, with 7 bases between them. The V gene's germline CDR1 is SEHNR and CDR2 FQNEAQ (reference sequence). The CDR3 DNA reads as TGTGCCAGCAGCTACGTCCCCTCTGGGGCCAACGTCCTGACTTTC. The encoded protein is CASSYVPSGANVLTF.

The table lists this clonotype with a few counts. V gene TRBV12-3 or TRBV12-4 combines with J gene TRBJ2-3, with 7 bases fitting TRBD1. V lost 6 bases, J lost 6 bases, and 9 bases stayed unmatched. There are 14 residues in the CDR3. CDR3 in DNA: TGTGCCAGCAGACCGACAGGGCTGTACGATACGCAGTATTTT. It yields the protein CASRPTGLYDTQYF.

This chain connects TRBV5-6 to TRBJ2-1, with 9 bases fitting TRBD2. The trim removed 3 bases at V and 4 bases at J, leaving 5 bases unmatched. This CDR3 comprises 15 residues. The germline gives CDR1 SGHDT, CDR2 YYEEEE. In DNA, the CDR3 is TGTGCCAGCAGCTGGGCGGGAGGGATTTACAATGAGCAGTTCTTC. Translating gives CASSWAGGIYNEQFF.

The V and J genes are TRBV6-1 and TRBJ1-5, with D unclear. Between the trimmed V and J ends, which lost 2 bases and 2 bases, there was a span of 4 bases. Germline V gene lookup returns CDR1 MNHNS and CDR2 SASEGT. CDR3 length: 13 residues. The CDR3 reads CASSERGNQPQHF. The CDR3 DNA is TGTGCCAGCAGTGAAAGAGGCAATCAGCCCCAGCATTTT.

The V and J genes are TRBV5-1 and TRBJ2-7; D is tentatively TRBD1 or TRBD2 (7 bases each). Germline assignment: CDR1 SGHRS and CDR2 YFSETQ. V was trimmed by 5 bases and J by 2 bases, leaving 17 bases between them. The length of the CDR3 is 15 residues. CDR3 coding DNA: TGCGCCAGCAGGGCTCCAGGGAGGGGGCCCTACGAGCAGTACTTC. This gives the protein CASRAPGRGPYEQYF.

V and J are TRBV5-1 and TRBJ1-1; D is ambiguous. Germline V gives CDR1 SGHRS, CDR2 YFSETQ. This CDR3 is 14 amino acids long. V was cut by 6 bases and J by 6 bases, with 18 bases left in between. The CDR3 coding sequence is TGCGCCAGCACCTATGGGATCGGAAGGTCTGAAGCTTTCTTT. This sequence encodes CASTYGIGRSEAFF.

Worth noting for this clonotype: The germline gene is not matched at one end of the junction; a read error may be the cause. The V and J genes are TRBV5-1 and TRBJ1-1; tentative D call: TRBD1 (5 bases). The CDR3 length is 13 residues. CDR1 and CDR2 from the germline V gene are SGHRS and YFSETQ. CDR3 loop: CAGSKGPLEEAFF. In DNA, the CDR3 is TGCGCCGGCAGCAAGGGACCTCTTGAGGAAGCTTTCTTT. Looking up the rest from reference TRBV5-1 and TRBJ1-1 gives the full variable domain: KAGVTQTPRYLIKTRGQQVTLSCSPISGHRSVSWYQQTPGQGLQFLFEYFSETQRNKGNFPGRFSGRQFSNSRSEMNVSTLELGDSALYLCAGSKGPLEEAFFGQGTRLTVV.

The DNA of the CDR3 is TGTGCCAGCACTCGTCCCGGGGGGGTGCGGAATGAGCAGTTCTTC. It codes for CASTRPGGVRNEQFF. V usage is TRBV6-1 and J usage is TRBJ2-1; TRBD2 matches 8 bases. There are 15 residues in the CDR3. V shed 7 bases and J 7 bases; nucleotides not matched to a gene: 12. In germline, CDR1 is MNHNS, CDR2 SASEGT.

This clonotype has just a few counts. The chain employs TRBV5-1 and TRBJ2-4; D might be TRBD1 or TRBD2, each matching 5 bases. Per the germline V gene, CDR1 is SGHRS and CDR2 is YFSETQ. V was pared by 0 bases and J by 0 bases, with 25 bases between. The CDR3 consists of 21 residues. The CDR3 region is CASSLEGPGGRRLVAKNIQYF. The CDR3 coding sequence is TGCGCCAGCAGCTTGGAGGGACCGGGTGGCAGAAGACTTGTAGCCAAAAACATTCAGTACTTC. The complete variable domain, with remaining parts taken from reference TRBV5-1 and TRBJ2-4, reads KAGVTQTPRYLIKTRGQQVTLSCSPISGHRSVSWYQQTPGQGLQFLFEYFSETQRNKGNFPGRFSGRQFSNSRSEMNVSTLELGDSALYLCASSLEGPGGRRLVAKNIQYFGAGTRLSVL.

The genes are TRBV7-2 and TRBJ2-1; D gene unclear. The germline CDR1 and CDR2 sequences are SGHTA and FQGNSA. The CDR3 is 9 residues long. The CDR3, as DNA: TGTGCTATCGGATGGGAGCAGTTCTTC. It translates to CAIGWEQFF.

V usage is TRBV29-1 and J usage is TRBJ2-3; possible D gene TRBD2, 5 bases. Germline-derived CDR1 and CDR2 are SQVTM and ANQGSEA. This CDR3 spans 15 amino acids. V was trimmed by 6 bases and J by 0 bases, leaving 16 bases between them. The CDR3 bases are TGCAGCGTCTGGATGAGGGCCTCTAGCACAGATACGCAGTATTTT. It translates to CSVWMRASSTDTQYF.

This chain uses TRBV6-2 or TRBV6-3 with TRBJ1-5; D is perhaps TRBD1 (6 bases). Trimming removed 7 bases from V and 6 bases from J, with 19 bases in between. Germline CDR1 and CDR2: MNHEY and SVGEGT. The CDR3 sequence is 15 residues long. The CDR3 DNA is TGTGCCAGCAACTACCAGGGGATACGAAGTCAGCCCCAGCATTTT. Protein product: CASNYQGIRSQPQHF.